This TCR beta chain came from a study of beta chain features in type 1 diabetes. Study findings and constraints: Type 1 diabetes patients showed fewer insertions and more deletions at VDJ junctions. When Type 1 diabetes patients were examined, their TCRB CDR3s proved moderately but significantly shorter in all four CD4+ subsets.

The germline V and J ends were trimmed by 1 base and 4 bases, with 8 bases remaining between them. Germline-derived CDR1 and CDR2 are GTSNPN and SVGIG (reference sequence). This CDR3 has 12 amino acids. Every bit of the isolated RNA underwent reverse transcription, so sequencing read expressed TCRB transcripts. Method: immunoSEQ multiplex PCR; TCRdb's copy keeps in-frame clones and lacks some. The sample lists roughly 450,000 clones; 14% were seen once. This clone was counted a few times. Its antigen is not known. This receptor was taken from a man aged 25-40 years in good health. The J gene is TRBJ2-7, the V gene TRBV30; D unresolved. The source material was naive CD4+ T cells from blood. CDR3 in DNA: TGTGCCTGGAGTGCCCCGGTATACGAGCAGTACTTC. Protein sequence: CAWSAPVYEQYF.